This T cell receptor (beta chain) came from a study of radiation and T cells in renal cell carcinoma. The sample's time point: blood 4 weeks post-SBRT, at nephrectomy. Regarding treatment: 15 Gy SBRT to primary tumor, nephrectomy 4 weeks later. The CDR3 contains 15 residues. Germline V gene data show CDR1 as WNHNN and CDR2 as SYGVQD (reference sequence). With V trimmed by 2 bases and J by 10 bases, 11 bases remained unmatched. The repertoire was sequenced with immunoSEQ multiplex PCR; TCRdb's copy has only in-frame clones and lacks some. The top ten clones hold around a sixth of a sample with around 140,000 clones, less than 90% of them seen once.

The chain uses TRBV10-1 and TRBJ2-1; 7 positions agree with TRBD2. The source of this sequence is a woman between 45 and 65 years old with renal cell carcinoma. This material consisted of blood, taken from a patient whose treatment included radiotherapy and nephrectomy. The CDR3 region is CASSEVASGMVEQFF. DNA of the CDR3: TGCGCCAGCAGTGAGGTAGCTAGCGGCATGGTCGAGCAGTTCTTC.